This T cell receptor (beta chain) emerged from a study of cytomegalovirus exposure and HLA in healthy donors. The germline V gene has CDR1 LNHDA and CDR2 SQIVND (reference sequence). The junction had 7 bases not matched to a gene; V was cut back by 7 bases and J by 4 bases. CDR3 length: 14 amino acids. PCR amplification relied on 60 Vbeta primers (plus 13 Jbeta primers). Sequencing was performed with immunoSEQ multiplex PCR; in TCRdb, only in-frame clones are kept and a portion is missing. The sample includes around 230,000 clones, roughly 84% seen only once; the top ten take 0.2% to 0.3%. The specimen sequenced was PBMCs. V gene TRBV19 combines with J gene TRBJ2-1, with 7 bases that match TRBD2. The receptor was derived from a girl aged 2-10 years in good health and CMV-seronegative. The CDR3 loop reads CASIPAGEYNEQFF. In nucleotides, the CDR3 is TGTGCCAGTATCCCCGCGGGAGAGTACAATGAGCAGTTCTTC.